The source of this T cell receptor beta chain is a study of blood T cell repertoires in COVID-19. Profiled with immunoSEQ multiplex PCR; TCRdb holds only in-frame clones, not every one. Of approximately 500,000 clones in the sample, roughly 87% were seen once. The sequence was collected from a man aged 18 to 29 with COVID-19, enrolled during active disease. Material for sequencing was peripheral blood.

Written as DNA, the CDR3 is TGTGCCAGCAGTTACGGGACTAGCGGGAATATGGATACGCAGTATTTT. It codes for CASSYGTSGNMDTQYF. This chain links TRBV6-5 with TRBJ2-3; 13 bases match TRBD2. Trimming took 2 bases from V and 6 from J; bases not matched to a gene: 5. Per germline, CDR1 MNHEY and CDR2 SVGAGI. This CDR3 comprises 16 residues.